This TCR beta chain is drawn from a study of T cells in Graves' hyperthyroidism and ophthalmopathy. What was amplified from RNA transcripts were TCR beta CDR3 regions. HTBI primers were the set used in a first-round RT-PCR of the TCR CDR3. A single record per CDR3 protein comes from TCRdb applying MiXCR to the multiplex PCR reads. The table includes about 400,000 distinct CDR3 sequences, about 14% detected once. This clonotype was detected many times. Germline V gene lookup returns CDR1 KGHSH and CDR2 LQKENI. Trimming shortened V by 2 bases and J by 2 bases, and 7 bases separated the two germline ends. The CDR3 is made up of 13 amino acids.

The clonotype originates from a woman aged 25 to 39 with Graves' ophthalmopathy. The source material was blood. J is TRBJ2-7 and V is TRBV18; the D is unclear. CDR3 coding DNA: TGTGCCAGCTCACCAGTAGCAGCCTACGAGCAGTACTTC. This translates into CASSPVAAYEQYF.